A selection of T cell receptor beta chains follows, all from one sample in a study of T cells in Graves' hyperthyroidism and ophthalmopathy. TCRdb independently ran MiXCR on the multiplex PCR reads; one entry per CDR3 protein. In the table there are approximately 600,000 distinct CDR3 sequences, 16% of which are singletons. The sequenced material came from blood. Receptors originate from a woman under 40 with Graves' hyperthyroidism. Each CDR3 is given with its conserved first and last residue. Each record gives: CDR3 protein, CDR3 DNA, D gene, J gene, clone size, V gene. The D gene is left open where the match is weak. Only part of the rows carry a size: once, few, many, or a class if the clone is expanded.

cdr3_aa: CASGLSAPGGTEAFF; cdr3_nt: TGTGCCAGCGGACTATCAGCCCCGGGGGGCACTGAAGCTTTCTTT; d_call: -; j_call: TRBJ1-1; clone_size: -; v_call: TRBV7-9
cdr3_aa: CASSSPGDKDTQYF; cdr3_nt: TGTGCCAGCAGCTCTCCCGGCGACAAGGATACGCAGTATTTT; d_call: -; j_call: TRBJ2-3; clone_size: few; v_call: TRBV6-2/TRBV6-3
cdr3_aa: CASSLVRYRNEQFF; cdr3_nt: TGTGCCAGCAGCTTAGTCCGTTACAGGAATGAGCAGTTCTTC; d_call: -; j_call: TRBJ2-1; clone_size: many; v_call: TRBV7-2
cdr3_aa: CASSVNVRNSPLHF; cdr3_nt: TGTGCCAGCAGCGTAAATGTGAGGAATTCACCCCTCCACTTT; d_call: -; j_call: TRBJ1-6; clone_size: few; v_call: TRBV9
cdr3_aa: CASSYGTSGMGAWYEQYF; cdr3_nt: TGTGCCAGCAGCTACGGGACTAGCGGGATGGGGGCCTGGTACGAGCAGTACTTC; d_call: TRBD2; j_call: TRBJ2-7; clone_size: -; v_call: TRBV5-4
cdr3_aa: CASSGGSANTGELFF; cdr3_nt: TGTGCCAGCAGCGGGGGGAGCGCGAACACCGGGGAGCTGTTTTTT; d_call: -; j_call: TRBJ2-2; clone_size: -; v_call: TRBV7-3
cdr3_aa: CASSSLGQGFGEQYF; cdr3_nt: TGTGCCAGCAGTTCACTCGGACAGGGCTTTGGCGAGCAGTACTTC; d_call: TRBD1; j_call: TRBJ2-7; clone_size: many; v_call: TRBV6-2/TRBV6-3
cdr3_aa: CASSLEDRGSNQPQHF; cdr3_nt: TGTGCCAGCAGCTTAGAGGACAGGGGGAGCAATCAGCCCCAGCATTTT; d_call: TRBD1; j_call: TRBJ1-5; clone_size: -; v_call: TRBV7-8
cdr3_aa: CASSLVPGLAGLLRNEQFF; cdr3_nt: TGTGCCAGCAGCTTAGTGCCGGGACTAGCGGGACTTCTGAGGAATGAGCAGTTCTTC; d_call: TRBD2; j_call: TRBJ2-1; clone_size: many; v_call: TRBV7-8
cdr3_aa: CASSSFGRAETQYF; cdr3_nt: TGCGCCAGCAGCTCTTTTGGCAGGGCGGAGACCCAGTACTTC; d_call: -; j_call: TRBJ2-5; clone_size: few; v_call: TRBV5-1
cdr3_aa: CSARGAPRHNEQFF; cdr3_nt: TGCAGTGCTAGGGGGGCTCCCAGACACAATGAGCAGTTCTTC; d_call: -; j_call: TRBJ2-1; clone_size: few; v_call: TRBV20-1
cdr3_aa: CASSLRLANYGYTF; cdr3_nt: TGTGCCAGCAGTCTCCGGCTCGCTAACTATGGCTACACCTTC; d_call: -; j_call: TRBJ1-2; clone_size: many; v_call: TRBV28
cdr3_aa: CSASSAPGQPQHF; cdr3_nt: TGCAGTGCTAGTTCGGCCCCGGGTCAGCCCCAGCATTTT; d_call: -; j_call: TRBJ1-5; clone_size: many; v_call: TRBV20-1
cdr3_aa: CASSPKGFFNYGYTF; cdr3_nt: TGTGCCAGCAGCCCAAAGGGATTTTTTAACTATGGCTACACCTTC; d_call: -; j_call: TRBJ1-2; clone_size: few; v_call: TRBV9
cdr3_aa: CASSLPRDTQYF; cdr3_nt: TGTGCCAGCAGTCTCCCTCGAGATACGCAGTATTTT; d_call: -; j_call: TRBJ2-3; clone_size: many; v_call: TRBV12-3/TRBV12-4
cdr3_aa: CTSSLDRTGFYNEQFF; cdr3_nt: TGTACCAGCAGCTTAGATCGGACAGGGTTTTACAATGAGCAGTTCTTC; d_call: TRBD1; j_call: TRBJ2-1; clone_size: -; v_call: TRBV11-2
cdr3_aa: CASGLPAGGPHGQFF; cdr3_nt: TGCGCCAGCGGCTTGCCGGCGGGAGGGCCGCATGGGCAGTTCTTC; d_call: TRBD2; j_call: TRBJ2-1; clone_size: few; v_call: TRBV5-1
cdr3_aa: CASSHGQTGEKLFF; cdr3_nt: TGTGCCAGCAGCCACGGACAGACGGGTGAAAAACTGTTTTTT; d_call: -; j_call: TRBJ1-4; clone_size: -; v_call: TRBV5-6
cdr3_aa: CASRQRDYTYEQYF; cdr3_nt: TGTGCCAGCAGGCAACGGGACTATACTTACGAGCAGTACTTC; d_call: TRBD2; j_call: TRBJ2-7; clone_size: few; v_call: TRBV6-2/TRBV6-3
cdr3_aa: CASSTGLAGVDEQFF; cdr3_nt: TGTGCCAGTAGCACGGGACTAGCGGGAGTCGATGAGCAGTTCTTC; d_call: TRBD2; j_call: TRBJ2-1; clone_size: few; v_call: TRBV19
cdr3_aa: CSAIRPERLDTQYF; cdr3_nt: TGCAGTGCAATCCGACCTGAACGGTTAGATACGCAGTATTTT; d_call: -; j_call: TRBJ2-3; clone_size: -; v_call: TRBV20-1
cdr3_aa: CASSLGLRGYTGELFF; cdr3_nt: TGTGCCAGCAGTCTTGGACTCCGGGGGTACACCGGGGAGCTGTTTTTT; d_call: -; j_call: TRBJ2-2; clone_size: -; v_call: TRBV5-6
cdr3_aa: CASSKPGGKGRETQYF; cdr3_nt: TGTGCCAGCAGTAAACCCGGTGGGAAGGGGCGGGAGACCCAGTACTTC; d_call: -; j_call: TRBJ2-5; clone_size: few; v_call: TRBV6-1
cdr3_aa: CASSGTSGRDEQFF; cdr3_nt: TGTGCCAGCAGTGGGACTAGCGGGAGGGATGAGCAGTTCTTC; d_call: TRBD2; j_call: TRBJ2-1; clone_size: -; v_call: TRBV2
cdr3_aa: CASSLVTGLTSGANVLTF; cdr3_nt: TGTGCCAGCAGCTTAGTAACAGGGCTGACCTCTGGGGCCAACGTCCTGACTTTC; d_call: -; j_call: TRBJ2-6; clone_size: -; v_call: TRBV7-2
cdr3_aa: CASSTGSGRLETQYF; cdr3_nt: TGTGCCAGCAGTACCGGGAGTGGGCGTCTAGAGACCCAGTACTTC; d_call: -; j_call: TRBJ2-5; clone_size: -; v_call: TRBV28
cdr3_aa: CASSYNSGANVLTF; cdr3_nt: TGTGCCAGCAGTTACAACTCTGGGGCCAACGTCCTGACTTTC; d_call: -; j_call: TRBJ2-6; clone_size: many; v_call: TRBV6-2/TRBV6-3
cdr3_aa: CASSEISALGYEQYF; cdr3_nt: TGTGCCAGCAGCGAAATCAGCGCCCTTGGGTACGAGCAGTACTTC; d_call: -; j_call: TRBJ2-7; clone_size: -; v_call: TRBV11-3
cdr3_aa: CASSPADRGNQPQHF; cdr3_nt: TGTGCCAGCTCCCCCGCGGACAGGGGGAATCAGCCCCAGCATTTT; d_call: TRBD1; j_call: TRBJ1-5; clone_size: -; v_call: TRBV18
cdr3_aa: CPSSFGTPDYGYTF; cdr3_nt: TGTCCCAGCAGTTTTGGAACACCCGACTATGGCTACACCTTC; d_call: -; j_call: TRBJ1-2; clone_size: -; v_call: TRBV12-3/TRBV12-4
cdr3_aa: CASSVRASVTYEQYF; cdr3_nt: TGTGCCAGTAGTGTCAGAGCCTCGGTAACCTACGAGCAGTACTTC; d_call: -; j_call: TRBJ2-7; clone_size: -; v_call: TRBV19
cdr3_aa: CATSDYTGELFF; cdr3_nt: TGTGCCACCAGTGATTACACCGGGGAGCTGTTTTTT; d_call: -; j_call: TRBJ2-2; clone_size: few; v_call: TRBV24-1
cdr3_aa: CASSPFGRATDTQYF; cdr3_nt: TGCGCCAGCAGCCCCTTCGGGAGGGCCACAGATACGCAGTATTTT; d_call: TRBD2; j_call: TRBJ2-3; clone_size: -; v_call: TRBV4-1
cdr3_aa: CASSHSLGRSYEQYF; cdr3_nt: TGTGCCAGCAGTCACTCTCTTGGAAGATCCTACGAGCAGTACTTC; d_call: -; j_call: TRBJ2-7; clone_size: few; v_call: TRBV7-9
cdr3_aa: CASSLGTSPLRLKQFF; cdr3_nt: TGTGCCAGCAGCTTAGGGACTAGCCCCTTGCGGTTGAAGCAGTTCTTC; d_call: TRBD2; j_call: TRBJ2-1; clone_size: few; v_call: TRBV7-8
cdr3_aa: CAWSVRTLSIQYF; cdr3_nt: TGTGCCTGGAGTGTACGGACTTTAAGCATTCAGTACTTC; d_call: -; j_call: TRBJ2-4; clone_size: -; v_call: TRBV30
cdr3_aa: CASSPGTSDILGETQYF; cdr3_nt: TGTGCCAGCAGCCCCGGGACTAGCGATATCCTAGGGGAGACCCAGTACTTC; d_call: TRBD2; j_call: TRBJ2-5; clone_size: few; v_call: TRBV11-3
cdr3_aa: CASSYRGRGIF; cdr3_nt: TGTGCCAGCAGTTATCGCGGGAGGGGGATCTTC; d_call: TRBD2; j_call: TRBJ2-1; clone_size: -; v_call: TRBV28
cdr3_aa: CASSYGGDQETQYF; cdr3_nt: TGTGCCAGCAGTTACGGTGGGGACCAAGAGACCCAGTACTTC; d_call: -; j_call: TRBJ2-5; clone_size: many; v_call: TRBV6-2/TRBV6-3
cdr3_aa: CASSLALVHGRRSGELFF; cdr3_nt: TGCGCCAGCAGCTTGGCCCTCGTACACGGACGGAGGAGCGGGGAGCTGTTTTTT; d_call: -; j_call: TRBJ2-2; clone_size: few; v_call: TRBV5-1
cdr3_aa: CASSLEGLADDRHIQYF; cdr3_nt: TGTGCCAGCAGCTTGGAGGGACTAGCGGACGATCGACACATTCAGTACTTC; d_call: TRBD2; j_call: TRBJ2-4; clone_size: -; v_call: TRBV5-8
cdr3_aa: CASSTGGGGSGYTF; cdr3_nt: TGTGCCAGCAGTACCGGCGGGGGGGGATCGGGCTACACCTTC; d_call: -; j_call: TRBJ1-2; clone_size: many; v_call: TRBV28
cdr3_aa: CASMRGQGISNTGELFF; cdr3_nt: TGTGCCAGCATGCGTGGGCAGGGAATTTCGAACACCGGGGAGCTGTTTTTT; d_call: -; j_call: TRBJ2-2; clone_size: few; v_call: TRBV9
cdr3_aa: CAWGQGAYEQYF; cdr3_nt: TGTGCCTGGGGACAGGGCGCCTACGAGCAGTACTTC; d_call: TRBD1; j_call: TRBJ2-7; clone_size: many; v_call: TRBV30
cdr3_aa: CAISDGGITDTQYF; cdr3_nt: TGTGCCATCAGTGACGGGGGCATCACAGATACGCAGTATTTT; d_call: -; j_call: TRBJ2-3; clone_size: many; v_call: TRBV10-3
cdr3_aa: CASSISRATEAFF; cdr3_nt: TGTGCCAGTAGTATTAGTAGGGCCACTGAAGCTTTCTTT; d_call: -; j_call: TRBJ1-1; clone_size: -; v_call: TRBV19
cdr3_aa: CASSLSSSGDQPQHF; cdr3_nt: TGTGCCAGCAGCTTGAGTAGCTCCGGCGATCAGCCCCAGCATTTT; d_call: -; j_call: TRBJ1-5; clone_size: once; v_call: TRBV7-9
cdr3_aa: CASRPGLAGGYLRPEQYF; cdr3_nt: TGTGCCAGCAGACCCGGACTAGCGGGAGGATACCTACGTCCCGAGCAGTACTTC; d_call: TRBD2; j_call: TRBJ2-7; clone_size: many; v_call: TRBV28
cdr3_aa: CSARRADTDTQYF; cdr3_nt: TGCAGTGCTAGAAGGGCAGACACAGATACGCAGTATTTT; d_call: -; j_call: TRBJ2-3; clone_size: many; v_call: TRBV20-1